This T cell receptor beta chain was sequenced in a study of graft-versus-host responses after intestinal transplantation. Clones were sequenced by immunoSEQ multiplex PCR, and TCRdb holds only the in-frame ones, with some missing. The profile covers tens of thousands of clones, with over 90% appearing a single time and about 0.2% taken by the ten largest. Whole-study results and caveats: Individuals who had graft-donor T cell macrochimerism had allografts that showed high graft-versus-host to host-versus-graft clonal ratios. GvH clones surfaced in recipient marrow, some emerging earlier in ileum or blood.

The CDR3 is made up of 17 amino acids. The ends were cut back, 0 bases at V and 2 bases at J, with 15 bases in the middle. The germline V gene encodes CDR1 SGHRS and CDR2 YFSETQ. A word on this clone: Its antigen remains unknown. This CDR3 is also generated by other DNA sequences in the sample.

The receptor's source is a human donor who was the organ donor for an intestinal transplant. The input for sequencing was unstimulated CD4+ T cells sorted from spleen or lymph node cells, taken before transplant. This chain uses TRBV5-1 with TRBJ2-1; perhaps D is TRBD1 or TRBD2 (5 bases each). CDR3 coding DNA: TGCGCCAGCAGCTTGGGGGCGGTGGGGGTAGCCTACAATGAGCAGTTCTTC. The encoded protein is CASSLGAVGVAYNEQFF.